This TCR beta chain was obtained from a study of identifying expanded T cells in peripheral blood. Findings and limits, study-wide: Roughly 1.2 clones differed between technical replicates, versus approximately 16 and 19 over time. Across healthy donors, higher total template counts meant significantly greater roughly two-week count variance.

To note about this clone: Its antigen is as yet unknown.

During the collection period, no donor immune events like infections were recorded. Assay used: immunoSEQ multiplex PCR; TCRdb lists only in-frame clones, some missing. Of 80,000 to 95,000 clones detected, more than 70% appear once; the ten largest clones hold around 3.6%. Trimming removed 2 bases at V and 8 bases at J, with 9 bases between. Germline V gene data show CDR1 as GTSNPN and CDR2 as SVGIG (reference sequence). The CDR3 sequence is 11 residues long. The sequence came from a person aged 18 to 70 in good health. The gene calls are TRBV30 and TRBJ1-2, with D perhaps matching TRBD1 (6 bases). The sequencing input was blood. CDR3 DNA: TGTGCCTGGAGTTACAGGGAAGGCTACACCTTC. Amino acids: CAWSYREGYTF.